This T cell receptor beta chain was recorded in a study of post-analysis software for immune sequencing data. In the study overall: Disease trajectories encompassed relapsing-remitting, secondary progressive and progressive-relapsing multiple sclerosis. Study-wide results and caveats: Five or six TRBV segments, TRBV5-6, TRBV5-1 and TRBV20-1 among them, were found more frequent in patients than controls. A significant reduction in normalized Chao1 diversity was observed in multiple sclerosis patients versus controls.

Included in the TCR beta cDNA libraries were unique molecular identifiers. TCRdb reprocessed the PCR reads via MiXCR and lists one record per CDR3 protein. In the table there are hundreds of thousands of distinct CDR3 sequences, roughly 27% of which are singletons. The germline V gene has CDR1 LNHDA and CDR2 SQIVND (reference sequence). Trimming took 3 bases from V and 5 from J, leaving 17 bases between them. The CDR3 sequence is 16 residues long. This clonotype was observed a handful of times. Its antigen is unknown. The material sequenced was blood. The chain uses TRBV19 and TRBJ1-5; a weak D match, TRBD1 (5 bases). The clonotype comes from a girl under 18 with multiple sclerosis. The CDR3 is CASSIAAGTADQPQHF. CDR3 nucleotides: TGTGCCAGTAGTATTGCCGCGGGGACCGCCGATCAGCCCCAGCATTTT.